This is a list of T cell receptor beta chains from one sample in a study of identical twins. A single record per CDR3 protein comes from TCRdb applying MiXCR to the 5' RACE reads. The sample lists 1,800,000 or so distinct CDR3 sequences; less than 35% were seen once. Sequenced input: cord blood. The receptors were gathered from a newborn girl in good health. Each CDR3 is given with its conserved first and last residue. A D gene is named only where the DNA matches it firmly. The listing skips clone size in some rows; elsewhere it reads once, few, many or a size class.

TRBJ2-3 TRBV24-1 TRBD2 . CATSETSGDTQYF TGTGCCACCAGTGAGACTAGCGGGGATACGCAGTATTTT
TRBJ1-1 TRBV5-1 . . CASSAGTDTEAFF TGCGCCAGCAGCGCCGGGACCGACACTGAAGCTTTCTTT
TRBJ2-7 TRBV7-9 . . CASSLGSRGAYNEQYF TGTGCCAGCAGCTTAGGATCCCGGGGGGCGTACAATGAGCAGTACTTC
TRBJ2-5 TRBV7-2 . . CASSLWGEQETQYF TGTGCCAGCAGCTTATGGGGGGAGCAAGAGACCCAGTACTTC
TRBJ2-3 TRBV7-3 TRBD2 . CASSLKHSGSLLLPSGSRGDTQYF TGTGCCAGCAGCTTAAAGCACTCGGGGTCCCTTCTTCTGCCTAGCGGGAGTCGGGGAGATACGCAGTATTTT
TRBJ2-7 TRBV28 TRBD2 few CASSFSGGGSYEQYF TGTGCCAGCAGTTTCTCGGGGGGGGGATCCTACGAGCAGTACTTC
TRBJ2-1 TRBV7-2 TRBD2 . CASSFTSGKFYEQFF TGTGCCAGCAGCTTCACTAGCGGGAAATTCTATGAGCAGTTCTTC
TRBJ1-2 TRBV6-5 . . CASREDSGYGYTF TGTGCCAGCAGGGAGGACAGCGGATATGGCTACACCTTC
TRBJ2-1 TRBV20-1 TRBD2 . CSARGLSGGPFNEQFF TGCAGTGCTCGGGGTTTATCGGGAGGGCCTTTCAATGAGCAGTTCTTC
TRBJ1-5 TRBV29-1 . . CSVEAGTSGQPQHF TGCAGCGTTGAAGCAGGGACATCGGGTCAGCCCCAGCATTTT
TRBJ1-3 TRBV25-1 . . CASSAADSGNTIYF TGTGCCAGCAGTGCGGCGGACTCTGGAAACACCATATATTTT
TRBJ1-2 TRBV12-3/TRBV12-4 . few CASSQGVYYGYTF TGTGCCAGCAGTCAAGGGGTGTACTATGGCTACACCTTC
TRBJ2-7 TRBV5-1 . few CASSLNVYNEQYF TGCGCCAGCAGCTTGAACGTCTACAATGAGCAGTACTTC
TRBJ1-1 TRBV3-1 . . CASSRFGETSFF TGTGCCAGCAGCCGCTTTGGTGAGACGTCTTTCTTT
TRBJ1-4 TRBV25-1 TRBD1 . CASSDPTGGDNEKLFF TGTGCCAGCAGTGACCCCACAGGGGGGGATAATGAAAAACTGTTTTTT
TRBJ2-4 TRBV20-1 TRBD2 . CSARVPGLVGQNIQYF TGCAGTGCTAGAGTCCCCGGACTAGTTGGACAAAACATTCAGTACTTC
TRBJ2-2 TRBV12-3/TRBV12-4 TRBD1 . CASSSGTEITGELFF TGTGCCAGCAGTTCCGGGACAGAGATCACCGGGGAGCTGTTTTTT
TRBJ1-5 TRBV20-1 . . CSARAQQGIQPQHF TGCAGTGCTAGAGCTCAACAGGGAATTCAGCCCCAGCATTTT